The clone carrying this T cell receptor beta chain showed up just a few times. Its target is unknown. The CDR3 runs 15 residues. The germline CDR1 and CDR2 sequences are MNHNY and SVGAGI (reference sequence). V shed 6 bases, J shed 4 bases, and the junction held 7 bases outside the gene matches. The sample originates from a study of T cell repertoires in cytomegalovirus infection. Turning to the study itself: Matching HLA type and CMV infection were both indicated by public TCR beta signatures.

MiXCR was run by TCRdb on the reads, yielding one entry per CDR3 protein. Of 57,000 or so distinct CDR3 sequences listed, 33% were seen once; the top ten hold about three quarters. Regarding the study as a whole: CMV-specific TCR beta clonotypes restricted by HLA-C dominated the ex vivo response. Cumulated frequencies of public TCR beta families served to identify carriers of CMV plus the relevant HLA.

This receptor was obtained from a human donor in good health (CMV status not recorded). Some clones in this sample may be carry-over from other donors' samples. The sequenced material came from PBMCs, sequenced either directly or after in vitro stimulation (not recorded which). The chain recombines TRBV6-6 with TRBJ2-1, with 9 bases identical to TRBD2. The CDR3 sequence is CASRYVAGEYNEQFF. CDR3 nucleotides: TGTGCCAGCAGATACGTAGCGGGAGAATACAATGAGCAGTTCTTC.